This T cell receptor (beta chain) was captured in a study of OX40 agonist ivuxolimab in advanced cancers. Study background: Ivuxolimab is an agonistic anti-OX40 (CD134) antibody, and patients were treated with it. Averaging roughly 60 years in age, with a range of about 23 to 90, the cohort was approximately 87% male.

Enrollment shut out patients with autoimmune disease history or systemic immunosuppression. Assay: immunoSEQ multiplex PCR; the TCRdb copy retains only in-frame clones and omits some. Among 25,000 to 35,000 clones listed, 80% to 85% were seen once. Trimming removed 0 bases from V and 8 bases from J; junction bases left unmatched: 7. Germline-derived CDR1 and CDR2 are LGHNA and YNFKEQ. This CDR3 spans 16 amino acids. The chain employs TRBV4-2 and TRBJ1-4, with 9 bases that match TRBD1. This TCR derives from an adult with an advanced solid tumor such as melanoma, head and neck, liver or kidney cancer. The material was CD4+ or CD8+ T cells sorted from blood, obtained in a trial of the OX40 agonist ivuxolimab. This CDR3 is CASSQDRGTGREKLFF. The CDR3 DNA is TGTGCCAGCAGCCAAGATCGTGGGACAGGGCGAGAAAAACTGTTTTTT.